This T cell receptor (beta chain) was obtained from a study of OX40 agonist ivuxolimab in advanced cancers. The wider study: Patients receiving dose escalation had hepatocellular carcinoma, melanoma, renal cell or head and neck cancer. Partial responses occurred in three patients (one hepatocellular carcinoma, two cutaneous melanoma).

Study conclusions and caveats: Relative to CD4+ cells, CD8+ T cells on average had more expanded clones. Specificity for antigen went undetermined in the expanded peripheral T cells.

Method: immunoSEQ multiplex PCR; TCRdb's copy keeps in-frame clones and lacks some. Of around 75,000 clones in the sample, over 85% are singletons; the top ten hold approximately 2.4%. For this clone: Its antigen is as yet unknown.

Trimming shortened V by 10 bases and J by 3 bases, and 10 bases separated the two germline ends. The CDR3 has 13 residues. The V gene's germline CDR1 is MNHEY and CDR2 SVGAGI. The J gene is TRBJ2-6, the V gene TRBV6-5; possibly TRBD2 for D (6 bases). The sequences come from CD4+ or CD8+ T cells sorted from blood, collected in a trial of the OX40 agonist ivuxolimab. The clonotype comes from an adult with an advanced solid tumor such as melanoma, head and neck, liver or kidney cancer. Written as DNA, the CDR3 is TGTGCCACCTTGGGGGGTGGGGCCAACGTCCTGACTTTC. Encoded protein: CATLGGGANVLTF.